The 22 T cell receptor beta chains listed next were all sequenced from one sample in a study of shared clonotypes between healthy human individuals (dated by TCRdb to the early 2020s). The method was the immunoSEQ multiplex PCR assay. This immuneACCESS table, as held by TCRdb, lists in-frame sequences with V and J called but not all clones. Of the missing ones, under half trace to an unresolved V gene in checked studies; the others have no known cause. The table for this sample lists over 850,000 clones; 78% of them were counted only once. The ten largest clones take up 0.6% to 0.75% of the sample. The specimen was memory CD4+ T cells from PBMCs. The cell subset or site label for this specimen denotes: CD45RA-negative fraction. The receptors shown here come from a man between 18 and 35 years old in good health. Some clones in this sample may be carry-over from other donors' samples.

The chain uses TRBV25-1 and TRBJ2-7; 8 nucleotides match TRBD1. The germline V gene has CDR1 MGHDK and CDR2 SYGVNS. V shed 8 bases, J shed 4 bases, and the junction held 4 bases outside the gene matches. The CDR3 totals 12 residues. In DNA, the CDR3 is TGTGCCAGCGCCGGACAGGGATACGAGCAGTACTTC. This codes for CASAGQGYEQYF.

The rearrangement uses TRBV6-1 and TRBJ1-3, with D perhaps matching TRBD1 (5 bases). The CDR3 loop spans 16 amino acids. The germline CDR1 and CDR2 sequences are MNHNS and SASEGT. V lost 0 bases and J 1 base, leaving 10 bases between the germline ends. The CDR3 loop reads CASSEAPGTSGNTIYF. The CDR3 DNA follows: TGTGCCAGCAGTGAAGCGCCCGGGACGTCTGGAAACACCATATATTTT.

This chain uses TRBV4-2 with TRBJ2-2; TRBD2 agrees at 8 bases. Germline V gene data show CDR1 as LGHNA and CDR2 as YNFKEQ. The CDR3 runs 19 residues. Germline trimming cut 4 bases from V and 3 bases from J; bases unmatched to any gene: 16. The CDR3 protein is CASSRLSSGSGGYTGELFF. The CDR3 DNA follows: TGTGCCAGCAGCCGTCTCAGCAGCGGGAGTGGGGGGTACACCGGGGAGCTGTTTTTT.

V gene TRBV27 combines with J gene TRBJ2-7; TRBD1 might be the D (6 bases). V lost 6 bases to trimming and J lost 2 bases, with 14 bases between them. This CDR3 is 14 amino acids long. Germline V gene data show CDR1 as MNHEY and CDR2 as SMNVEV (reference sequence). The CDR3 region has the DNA TGTGCCAGCAGAACCACCGGGACAACCTACGAGCAGTACTTC. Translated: CASRTTGTTYEQYF.

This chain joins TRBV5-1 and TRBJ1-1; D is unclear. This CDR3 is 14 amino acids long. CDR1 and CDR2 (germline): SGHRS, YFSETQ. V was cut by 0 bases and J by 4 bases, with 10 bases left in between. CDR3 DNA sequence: TGCGCCAGCAGCTTGGTTCGGGGAACCACTGAAGCTTTCTTT. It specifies CASSLVRGTTEAFF.

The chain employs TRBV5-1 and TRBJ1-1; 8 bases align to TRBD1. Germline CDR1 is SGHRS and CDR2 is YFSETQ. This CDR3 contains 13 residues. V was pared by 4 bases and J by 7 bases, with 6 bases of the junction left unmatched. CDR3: CASSTGTGLEAFF. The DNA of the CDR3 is TGCGCCAGCAGCACAGGGACAGGCCTTGAAGCTTTCTTT.

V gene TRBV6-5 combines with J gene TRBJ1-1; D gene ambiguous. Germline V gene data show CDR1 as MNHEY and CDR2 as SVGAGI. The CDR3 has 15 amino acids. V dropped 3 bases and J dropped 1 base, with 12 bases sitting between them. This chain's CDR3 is CASSYLVKANTEAFF. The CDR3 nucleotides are TGTGCCAGCAGTTATTTAGTGAAGGCGAACACTGAAGCTTTCTTT.

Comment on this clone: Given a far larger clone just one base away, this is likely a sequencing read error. CDR3 DNA: TGCACCAGCAGCTTGGGCTGGGGGCAAGGCACTGAAGCTTTCTTT. This encodes CTSSLGWGQGTEAFF. The chain recombines TRBV5-1 with TRBJ1-1, with D perhaps TRBD1 (6 bases). Germline V gene lookup returns CDR1 SGHRS and CDR2 YFSETQ. The CDR3 covers 15 residues.

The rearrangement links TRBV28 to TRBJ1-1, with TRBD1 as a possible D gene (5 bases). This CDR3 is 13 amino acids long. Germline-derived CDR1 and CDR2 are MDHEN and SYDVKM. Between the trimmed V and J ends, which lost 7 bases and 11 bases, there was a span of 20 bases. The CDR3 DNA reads TGTGCCAGCACTGGGGGGGAATCGGCCACGGCTTTCTTT. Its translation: CASTGGESATAFF.

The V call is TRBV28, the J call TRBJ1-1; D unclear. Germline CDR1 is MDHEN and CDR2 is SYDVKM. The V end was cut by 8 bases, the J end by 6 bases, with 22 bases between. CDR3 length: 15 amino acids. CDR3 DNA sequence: TGTGCCAGCTACTCATTAAGCGGGTTGGTCGCTGAAGCTTTCTTT. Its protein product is CASYSLSGLVAEAFF.

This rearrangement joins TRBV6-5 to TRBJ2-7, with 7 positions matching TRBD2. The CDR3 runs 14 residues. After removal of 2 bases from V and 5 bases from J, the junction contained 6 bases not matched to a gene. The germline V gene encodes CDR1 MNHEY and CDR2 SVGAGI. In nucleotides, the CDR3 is TGTGCCAGCAGTTACCGCGGGAGTGGCCACGAGCAGTACTTC. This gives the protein CASSYRGSGHEQYF.

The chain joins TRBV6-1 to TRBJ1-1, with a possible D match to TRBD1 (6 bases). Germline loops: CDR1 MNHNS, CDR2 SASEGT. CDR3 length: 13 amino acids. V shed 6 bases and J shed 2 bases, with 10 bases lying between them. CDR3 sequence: CASRTGANTEAFF. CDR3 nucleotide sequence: TGTGCCAGCAGGACAGGAGCAAACACTGAAGCTTTCTTT.

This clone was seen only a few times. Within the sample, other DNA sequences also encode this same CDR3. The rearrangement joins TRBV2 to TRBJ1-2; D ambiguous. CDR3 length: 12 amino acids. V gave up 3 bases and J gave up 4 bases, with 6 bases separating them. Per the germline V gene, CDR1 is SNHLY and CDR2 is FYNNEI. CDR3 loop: CASSESIYGYTF. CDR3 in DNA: TGTGCCAGCAGTGAGTCGATCTATGGCTACACCTTC.

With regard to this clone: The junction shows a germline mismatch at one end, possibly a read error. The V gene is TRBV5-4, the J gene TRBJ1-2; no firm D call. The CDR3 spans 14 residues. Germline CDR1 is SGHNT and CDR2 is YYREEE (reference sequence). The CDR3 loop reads CAGSFDGSNYGYTF. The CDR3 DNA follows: TGTGCCGGCAGCTTCGACGGTTCTAACTATGGCTACACCTTC.

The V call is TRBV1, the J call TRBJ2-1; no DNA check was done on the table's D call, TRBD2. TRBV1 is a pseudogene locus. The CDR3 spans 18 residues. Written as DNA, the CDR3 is TGCACCAGCAGCCTCCGCCTCATAGCGGGAGGGCCGTACAATGAGCAGTTCTTC. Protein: CTSSLRLIAGGPYNEQFF.

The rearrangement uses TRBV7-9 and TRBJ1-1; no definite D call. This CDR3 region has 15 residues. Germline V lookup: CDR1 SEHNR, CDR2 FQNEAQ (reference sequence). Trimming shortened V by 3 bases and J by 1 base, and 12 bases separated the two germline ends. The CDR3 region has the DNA TGTGCCAGCAGCTTCGAAGTTGGGAGGAACACTGAAGCTTTCTTT. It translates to CASSFEVGRNTEAFF. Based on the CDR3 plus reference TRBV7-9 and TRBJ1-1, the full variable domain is DTGVSQNPRHKITKRGQNVTFRCDPISEHNRLYWYRQTLGQGPEFLTYFQNEAQLEKSRLLSDRFSAERPKGSFSTLEIQRTEQGDSAMYLCASSFEVGRNTEAFFGQGTRLTVV.

The CDR3 is CASSPSTGRNAFF. DNA of the CDR3: TGTGCCAGCTCACCGAGTACAGGGAGGAACGCTTTCTTT. The genes are TRBV18 and TRBJ1-1; D is perhaps TRBD1 (6 bases). The germline CDR1 and CDR2 sequences are KGHSH and LQKENI. The V gene lost 3 bases and the J gene lost 11 bases, with 16 bases spanning the gap. The CDR3 spans 13 residues.

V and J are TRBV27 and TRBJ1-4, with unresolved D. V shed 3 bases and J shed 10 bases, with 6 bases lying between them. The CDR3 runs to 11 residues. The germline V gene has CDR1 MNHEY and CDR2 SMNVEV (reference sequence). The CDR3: CASSFGRKLFF. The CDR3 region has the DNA TGTGCCAGCAGTTTTGGAAGAAAACTGTTTTTT.

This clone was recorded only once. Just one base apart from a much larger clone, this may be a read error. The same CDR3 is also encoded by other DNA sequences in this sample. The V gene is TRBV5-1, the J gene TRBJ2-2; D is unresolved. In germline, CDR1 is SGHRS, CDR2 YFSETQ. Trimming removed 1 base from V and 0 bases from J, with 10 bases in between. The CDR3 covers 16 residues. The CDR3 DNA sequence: TGCGCCAGCAGCTTGTTCGCAGCCTCGAACACCGGGGAGCTGTTTTTT. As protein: CASSLFAASNTGELFF. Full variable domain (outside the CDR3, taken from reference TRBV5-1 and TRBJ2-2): KAGVTQTPRYLIKTRGQQVTLSCSPISGHRSVSWYQQTPGQGLQFLFEYFSETQRNKGNFPGRFSGRQFSNSRSEMNVSTLELGDSALYLCASSLFAASNTGELFFGEGSRLTVL.

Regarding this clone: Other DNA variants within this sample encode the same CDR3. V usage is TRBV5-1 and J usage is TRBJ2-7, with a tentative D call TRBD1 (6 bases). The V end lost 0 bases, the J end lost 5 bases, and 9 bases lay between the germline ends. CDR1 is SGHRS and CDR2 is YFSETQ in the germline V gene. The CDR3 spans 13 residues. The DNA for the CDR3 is TGCGCCAGCAGCTTGGCACAGGGCGACGAGCAGTACTTC. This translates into CASSLAQGDEQYF.

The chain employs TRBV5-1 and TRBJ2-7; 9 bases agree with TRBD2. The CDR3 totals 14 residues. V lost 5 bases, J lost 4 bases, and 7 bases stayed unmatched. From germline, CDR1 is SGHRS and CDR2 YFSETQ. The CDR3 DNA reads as TGCGCCAGCAGAGACGCGGGAGGGCCGTACGAGCAGTACTTC. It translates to CASRDAGGPYEQYF.

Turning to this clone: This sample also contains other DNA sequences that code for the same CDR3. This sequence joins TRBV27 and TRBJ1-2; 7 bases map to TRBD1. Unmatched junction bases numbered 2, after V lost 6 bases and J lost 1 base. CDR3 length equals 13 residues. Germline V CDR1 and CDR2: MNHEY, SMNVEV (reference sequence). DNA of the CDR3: TGTGCCAGCAGCTACAGGGGTAACTATGGCTACACCTTC. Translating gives CASSYRGNYGYTF.